This entry concerns a single TCR beta chain. This clone was observed once. Its antigen specificity is not known. Per-base qualities were not stored, and no clone one base away is much larger. The cohort consisted of 600 to 700 healthy bone marrow donors. Cohort members were all nominally healthy when sampled, although unrecorded immune exposures were likely present. The donor was CMV seropositive and belonged to the group of 250 to 350 seropositive cohort members. A peripheral blood sample was collected from each donor, and TCR beta sequencing was performed on peripheral blood mononuclear cells. Genomic DNA extraction from the blood cell samples was performed with the Qiagen DNeasy Blood Extraction Kit. The library was produced with the immunoSEQ multiplex PCR assay. For the multiplex PCR, a mixture combining 60 forward primers for TCR Vbeta segments and 13 reverse primers for TCR Jbeta segments was used. The CDR3 region of rearranged TCR beta genes was amplified from genomic DNA by a multiplex PCR assay. The amplified TCR beta libraries were sequenced on the Illumina HiSeq System as 87-base-pair reads. The study's own analysis went as follows. Across the 500 to 750 repertoires, a later analysis counted tens of millions of unique TCR beta chains, roughly 11 million of which were shared by at least two donors. Raw reads were error-corrected and collapsed into unique sequences with a nearest-neighbor algorithm that merged closely related sequences to remove PCR and sequencing errors. CDR3 sequences were aligned to IMGT reference sequences to assign V, D and J gene segments. Each retained sequence needed at least a six-nucleotide match to both a V gene segment and a J gene segment. Rearrangements were classified as productive when the CDR3 lacked stop codons and remained in frame with V and J, and all other rearrangements were classified as non-productive. CDR3 was defined according to IMGT convention as the region running from the second conserved V-encoded cysteine to the conserved J-encoded phenylalanine. Sequences without an unambiguous match to a single V gene segment were excluded from the earlier analysis of 450 to 650 of the donors. An earlier analysis of 587 of the donors called V segments functional above 56.7% productive rearrangements and segregating when the between-donor standard deviation exceeded 5%. A statistical classification framework was built for diagnosing cytomegalovirus status from the catalog of TCR beta chain sequences. In a later analysis, V and J genes were assigned by comparing TCR nucleotide sequences against IMGT/GENE-DB human TR gene sequences. In a later analysis, CDR3 sequences and most-parsimonious VDJ recombination scenarios were assigned using the TCRdist pipeline. In a later analysis, each TCR beta chain was defined by its CDR3 amino acid sequence together with its V-gene family, and reads without a unique V-gene family were excluded. A later analysis removed nearly 600 highly shared, low-generation-probability nucleotide sequences to deal with suspected cross-contamination and a sequencing artifact. For each public chain, a later analysis derived a clonal expansion index from normalized ranks of inferred template counts within each repertoire. A later analysis computed generation probabilities with a VDJ recombination model fitted to out-of-frame rearrangements, and checked the results against IGoR. Hypergeometric tests were used in a later analysis to score TCR-TCR, TCR-HLA and TCR-CMV co-occurrence, with a repertoire-size bias correction applied to the TCR pairs. A later analysis estimated false discovery rates by permuting HLA or CMV assignments 20 times. In a later analysis, co-occurring TCRs were grouped using DBSCAN, and TCRdist sequence similarity was added for clustering within HLA-allele-positive subsets. Repertoires with fewer than 30,000 or more than 120,000 public chains were left out of co-occurrence clustering, as were four to six repertoires with anomalous nucleotide sharing. TCRdb re-hosts the immuneACCESS table, in-frame sequences only. Its copies lack some clones; in the studies checked, an unresolved V gene accounts for under half of them, and the cause for the rest is not known. The DNA was the basis for D and trimming; V, J and clone size are from that table. This sample gives just under 250,000 clones in total; 82% of them show up just once. 4.5% to 6% of the sample rests with the top ten.

This sample was included in a study of cytomegalovirus exposure and HLA in healthy donors (dated by TCRdb to between 2016 and 2019). Describing the broader study: An earlier analysis of approximately 600 of the donors reported 250 to 300 Gb of sequence data and roughly 100 million unique TCR beta sequences from some 180 million T cells. Approximately 300 gigabases of sequencing data and approximately 80 million unique TCR sequences were included in an early release covering 550 to 800 HLA-typed donors. Of the 398 genotyped donors, less than 90% were placed in the genetic ancestry cluster associated with self-reported Caucasian donors. The aim of the study was to test whether cataloging public T cell receptors could identify signatures of past pathogen exposure. The study profiled the T cell repertoires of some 610 subjects by immunosequencing and related them to cytomegalovirus serostatus. A separate validation cohort of over 95 different subjects was used in addition to the 666-subject first cohort. To predict cytomegalovirus infection status, the study brought together high-throughput TCR immunosequencing, statistical association of individual TCRs with disease status, and machine learning. A later analysis re-analyzed previously published TCR beta repertoires from about 730 donors and added high-resolution HLA genotyping to study TCR occurrence patterns. The later analysis used no new phenotypic data to find candidate immune exposures, relying instead on TCR beta sequences and their occurrence across donors. An earlier analysis of about 620 of the donors applied high-throughput TCR beta sequencing to assess whether each TCR beta V gene segment acted as functional or pseudogenic. Donor age, sex, ethnicity and CMV serostatus were collected together with the repertoire data. A later genetic analysis used genome-wide SNP genotypes for about three fifths of the 666 donors, treating that subset as a discovery cohort. Every repertoire in the discovery cohort had been generated on one and the same sequencing platform. HLA typing covered class I and class II loci at four-digit resolution. Typing coverage varied by locus: roughly 629-640 donors for A, B, C, DRB1 and DQB1; roughly 500 for DQA1; more than 600 for DPA1; around 490 for DPB1. Four to six DR-DQ haplotypes were handled as single units for association and clustering, since linkage in the cohort was strong. On average, around 240,000 unique TCR beta nucleotide sequences were sequenced per donor among some 420 genotyped donors of the cohort, with roughly 18% of those sequences being non-productive. The paper as a whole reports these results and caveats: A further reported finding was that TCR beta sequences accurately predicted the HLA-A and HLA-B alleles for most subjects in the first cohort. A later analysis found that most CMV-associated TCR beta chains appeared HLA-restricted, with HLA associations seemingly driven largely by CMV exposure. Only TCR beta chains were sequenced in this cohort, and the absence of alpha or paired-chain data limited detectable features. A later genetic analysis reported fewer N-insertions in productive TCRs among donors in an Asian-associated ancestry cluster than the roughly 650-donor mean. According to the authors, the approach could potentially be generalized to other disease states and immunological phenotypes. HLA typing was unavailable for some donors at each locus, so association tests used only the typed subset. Strong co-occurrence of HLA alleles, especially DR and DQ, made assigning TCR associations to individual alleles difficult. In vitro tests confirmed that three of the cytomegalovirus-associated TCR beta chains recognize cytomegalovirus antigens. CMV serostatus was the only immune exposure information available for the cohort. Correlated functional status among segregating V segments might be attributable to linkage disequilibrium, but an unknown experimental factor could not be ruled out. The earlier analysis of 587 of the donors excluded 15 to 20 rarely observed V segments, including chromosome 9 orphons, because counts were too low. In an earlier analysis of 587 of the donors, most TCR beta V segments appeared in productive rearrangements about 87% or about 30% of the time, broadly matching IMGT annotations. Some IMGT-functional V segments, including TRBV6-2 and TRBV6-3, could not be distinguished by the 87-base-pair reads and were therefore excluded. V-gene and J-gene trimming of TCR beta chains was associated with a missense DCLRE1C variant in a later genetic analysis, and the association was replicated in an independent cohort. Across donors, most TCR sequences were observed very rarely, whereas some public TCRs were present in many individuals. In a later analysis, the rate of TCR association differed among HLA loci, with DRB1 alleles having the most associated TCRs and HLA-C alleles having the fewest. A later analysis reported that several top co-occurrence clusters appeared linked to parvovirus B19, influenza, CMV and Epstein-Barr virus. Roughly uniform sequencing depth across donors was assumed in presence/absence analyses, although this assumption may not hold. Cytomegalovirus status was reported to be diagnosed by the classifier with high specificity and sensitivity in both the original and validation cohorts. A group of highly shared sequence variants was considered likely to be a technical artifact of the sequencing pipeline. In a later analysis, HLA-associated TCR beta chains were found to be more clonally expanded and to have lower generation probabilities than equally common non-associated chains. In a later analysis, about 16,000 TCR beta sequences were associated with specific HLA alleles at a false discovery rate of 0.05. The study gave a list of more than 150 TCR beta chains associated with cytomegalovirus.

Sequences SGHRS (CDR1) and YFSETQ (CDR2) are obtained from the germline V gene. Its CDR3 holds 16 amino acids, cysteine through phenylalanine. Only the CDR3 DNA is retained, 48 bases long and in frame from the first base. V has 0 bases trimmed and J has 6 bases trimmed; junction bases matching no gene number 5. The source material was PBMCs. The receptor chain draws on TRBV5-1 and TRBJ2-1; a stretch of 11 junction bases matches TRBD2. This TCR derives from a woman between 35 and 50 years old in good health and CMV-seropositive. The encoded CDR3 is CASSLARLAGLNEQFF. The DNA sequence is given as TGCGCCAGCAGCTTGGCCAGACTAGCGGGACTCAATGAGCAGTTCTTC.